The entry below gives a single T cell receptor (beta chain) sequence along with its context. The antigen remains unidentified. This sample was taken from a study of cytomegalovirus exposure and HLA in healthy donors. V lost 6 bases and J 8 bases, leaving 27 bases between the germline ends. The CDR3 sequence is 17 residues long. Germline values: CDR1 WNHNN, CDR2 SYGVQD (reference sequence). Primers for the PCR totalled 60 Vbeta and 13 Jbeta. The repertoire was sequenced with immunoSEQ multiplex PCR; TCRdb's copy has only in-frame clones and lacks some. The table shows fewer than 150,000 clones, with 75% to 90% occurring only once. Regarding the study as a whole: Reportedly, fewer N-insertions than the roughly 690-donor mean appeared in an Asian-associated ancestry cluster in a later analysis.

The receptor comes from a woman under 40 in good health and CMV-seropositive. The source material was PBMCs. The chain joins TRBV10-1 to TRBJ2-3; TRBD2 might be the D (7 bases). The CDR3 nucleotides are TGCGCCAGCAGGAAAAGGGGGGGACTCGACTCCATGGGTACGCAGTATTTT. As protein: CASRKRGGLDSMGTQYF.